The next 9 T cell receptor beta chains were all read from a single sample in a study of T-cell memory formation after mild COVID-19 (dated by TCRdb to about 2021). Libraries were constructed by 5' RACE. Sequencing was carried out with an Illumina NovaSeq 6000. TCRdb passed the public sequencing reads through fastp at Q25 and MiXCR, retaining productive beta sequences. Merged by CDR3 protein, the rows form single entries marked with the most common genes and DNA. The sample data list more than 250,000 distinct CDR3 sequences, and roughly 17% of these were observed just once. Clones ranked in the top ten supply less than 30% of the sample. Sequences were obtained from PBMCs or a T cell subset sorted from them (not recorded which). These receptors all come from a man aged 18-30 years who had mild COVID-19 (a few samples of this study predate the infection). The sample titles of this study are shuffled in the database, so cell type and time point are left out; the donor was told from shared clones.

The genes are TRBV7-2 and TRBJ2-1; no definite D call. CDR1 is SGHTA and CDR2 is FQGNSA in the germline V gene. This CDR3 contains 14 residues. V lost 7 bases and J lost 0, with 10 bases in between. The CDR3 loop is CASTPESSYNEQFF. DNA of the CDR3: TGTGCCAGCACTCCTGAGAGCTCCTACAATGAGCAGTTCTTC.

This clonotype has more than one count but fewer than ten. This chain joins TRBV27 and TRBJ1-4; 11 bases line up with TRBD1. The CDR3 loop spans 15 amino acids. J gave up 7 bases and V 3 bases, and 4 bases lay outside the gene matches. The germline V gene has CDR1 MNHEY and CDR2 SMNVEV (reference sequence). Here the CDR3 DNA reads TGTGCCAGCAGTTTCCTCGGGACAGGGGGTGAAAAACTGTTTTTT. Translated, it gives CASSFLGTGGEKLFF.

This chain links TRBV11-2 with TRBJ2-1, with 8 bases aligning to TRBD2. The V segment lost 0 bases and the J segment 2 bases; nucleotides outside the gene matches: 3. Germline V lookup: CDR1 SGHAT, CDR2 FQNNGV. This CDR3 has 16 residues. The CDR3 here is CASSLDLGLAYNEQFF. CDR3 DNA sequence: TGTGCCAGCAGCTTAGATCTGGGACTAGCCTACAATGAGCAGTTCTTC. Together with reference TRBV11-2 and TRBJ2-1, the CDR3 gives the full variable domain: EAGVAQSPRYKIIEKRQSVAFWCNPISGHATLYWYQQILGQGPKLLIQFQNNGVVDDSQLPKDRFSAERLKGVDSTLKIQPAKLEDSAVYLCASSLDLGLAYNEQFFGPGTRLTVL.

This CDR3 is CASSSETNTEAFF. Written as DNA, the CDR3 is TGCGCCAGCAGCTCGGAGACGAACACTGAAGCTTTCTTT. J is TRBJ1-1 and V is TRBV5-1, with D hard to call. The CDR3 is 13 residues long. Germline CDR1 SGHRS, CDR2 YFSETQ. Trimming took off 3 bases at V and 1 base at J, with 7 bases between the two ends.

The V call is TRBV5-1, the J call TRBJ2-3; 10 nucleotides line up with TRBD1. J lost 2 bases, V lost 4 bases, and 4 bases had no gene match. The CDR3 contains 15 residues. Germline lookup yields CDR1 SGHRS and CDR2 YFSETQ. The CDR3 spells CASSQDRGDTDTQYF. Here the CDR3 DNA reads TGCGCCAGCAGCCAGGACAGGGGGGACACAGATACGCAGTATTTT.

This clonotype has a handful of counts. This chain joins TRBV12-3 or TRBV12-4 and TRBJ1-1, with no clear D. The V end was cut by 7 bases, the J end by 7 bases, with 10 bases between. CDR3 length: 11 residues. CDR3 bases: TGTGCCAGCACCCCATGGGGTGAAGCTTTCTTT. It specifies CASTPWGEAFF.

The chain links TRBV29-1 to TRBJ1-5; perhaps TRBD1 as D (6 bases). CDR3 size: 15 residues. CDR1 SQVTM and CDR2 ANQGSEA come from the germline V gene. The germline V and J ends were trimmed by 4 bases and 3 bases, with 16 bases remaining between them. The CDR3 sequence: CSVAGDRDTNQPQHF. For the CDR3, the DNA is TGCAGCGTTGCAGGGGACCGGGACACCAATCAGCCCCAGCATTTT. The full variable domain, its missing parts supplied by reference TRBV29-1 and TRBJ1-5, is SAVISQKPSRDICQRGTSLTIQCQVDSQVTMMFWYRQQPGQSLTLIATANQGSEATYESGFVIDKFPISRPNLTFSTLTVSNMSPEDSSIYLCSVAGDRDTNQPQHFGDGTRLSIL.

This clonotype came up many times. DNA of the CDR3: TGTGCCAGCGAACAGGGGGGAAATCCGGTCGCTTTCTTT. Its protein product is CASEQGGNPVAFF. The chain combines TRBV7-2 with TRBJ1-1; 8 nucleotides align to TRBD1. CDR1 is SGHTA, CDR2 FQGNSA, per germline. V shed 8 bases and J 11 bases; nucleotides not matched to a gene: 13. CDR3 length: 13 residues.

This chain links TRBV7-2 with TRBJ2-3, with TRBD2 matching 7 bases. The CDR3 totals 16 residues. Looked up from germline, CDR1 is SGHTA and CDR2 is FQGNSA. The ends lost 5 bases at V and 2 bases at J; junction bases unmatched: 10. Here the CDR3 DNA reads TGTGCCAGCAGCCCCCTCGCGGGGGTCACCACAGATACGCAGTATTTT. Amino acid sequence: CASSPLAGVTTDTQYF. The full variable domain, in which reference TRBV7-2 and TRBJ2-3 provide the parts outside the CDR3, is GAGVSQSPSNKVTEKGKDVELRCDPISGHTALYWYRQSLGQGLEFLIYFQGNSAPDKSGLPSDRFSAERTGGSVSTLTIQRTQQEDSAVYLCASSPLAGVTTDTQYFGPGTRLTVL.